This T cell receptor (beta chain) was documented in a study of early T cells in non-severe SARS-CoV-2 infection. Study information: Chains were unpaired, as sequencing was done on bulk RNA from unsorted whole blood. Notes on the study in general: Private and CD4 specificities were missed by VDJdb matching, skewed to anti-spike CD8.

Note on this clonotype: Antigen: not known.

The TCR library protocol attached unique molecular identifiers to the individual cDNA molecules. TCRdb recomputed calls from the 5' RACE reads with MiXCR, one row per CDR3 protein. Among about 68,000 distinct CDR3 sequences listed, roughly a tenth were seen once. Germline-derived CDR1 and CDR2 are SGHDT and YYEEEE. This CDR3 spans 14 amino acids. V lost 0 bases and J lost 3, with 10 bases in between. The chain carries TRBV5-6 and TRBJ2-7; D unclear. Sequencing was done on a sample of whole blood. This sequence originates from an adult who was a healthcare worker with PCR-confirmed SARS-CoV-2 infection or an uninfected control (not recorded which). This CDR3 is CASSLEPLSYEQYF. The CDR3 coding sequence is TGTGCCAGCAGCTTGGAACCCCTGAGCTACGAGCAGTACTTC.